This entry features one T cell receptor (beta chain) sequence. Its target is unknown. The sample comes from a study of beta chain features in type 1 diabetes. The overall study: The number of sorted cells examined across all samples was around 98 million.

It was via CD45RO/CCR7/CD25/CD127/CD95/CD27 that CD4+ naive, central memory, regulatory and stem cell-like memory cells were sorted. Findings and limits, study-wide: Reads derived from cDNA could over-represent cells showing high TCR expression. Fewer junction insertions and more nucleotide deletions appeared in type 1 diabetes patients.

cDNA synthesis used the whole RNA isolate, giving expressed TCRB sequences. Data came from immunoSEQ multiplex PCR; TCRdb stores just in-frame clones and leaves some out. Among about 240,000 clones listed, about 26% were seen once. The germline V and J ends were trimmed by 0 bases and 5 bases, with 12 bases remaining between them. The CDR3 spans 14 residues. Per germline, CDR1 SGDLS and CDR2 YYNGEE. Material for sequencing was central memory CD4+ T cells from blood. The clonotype comes from a man aged 30 to 39 in good health. V and J are TRBV9 and TRBJ2-7, with TRBD2 as a possible D gene (5 bases). CDR3 in amino acids: CASSVGPAAHEQYF. DNA for the CDR3: TGTGCCAGCAGCGTAGGGCCAGCGGCTCACGAGCAGTACTTC.